The 10 T cell receptor beta chains given below trace back to one sample, sequenced in a study of vaccination effects on CD4 cells after COVID-19. In the ViraFEST assay, antigen-specific CD4+ clonotypes were identified by expansion after peptide-pool stimulation. A roughly ten-day culture period preceded the isolation of CD4+ T cells. According to PCR results, the person was infected with SARS-CoV-2 between March and December 2020. TCRdb's copy holds only in-frame clones and misses some; the assay was immunoSEQ multiplex PCR. The sample lists roughly 23,000 clones; roughly four fifths were seen once. Their antigen targets remain unknown. Sequenced material: CD4+ T cells from PBMCs cultured with SARS-CoV-2 spike peptides, taken before COVID-19 vaccination. The origin of the receptors is a human donor who had a prior SARS-CoV-2 infection.

As DNA, the CDR3 is TGTGCCAGCAGCTTAGGCGTGGCCTGGGAGACCCAGTACTTC. Translation: CASSLGVAWETQYF. J is TRBJ2-5 and V is TRBV7-2, with unresolved D. CDR1 SGHTA and CDR2 FQGNSA come from the germline V gene. The V gene lost 1 base and the J gene lost 5 bases, with 11 bases spanning the gap. CDR3 length equals 14 residues.

This clone occurred once. This chain links TRBV19 with TRBJ2-3; the D call may be TRBD1 or TRBD2 (5 bases each). Germline assignment: CDR1 LNHDA and CDR2 SQIVND (reference sequence). This CDR3 is 15 amino acids long. The V end lost 3 bases, the J end lost 2 bases, and 12 bases lay between the germline ends. Written as DNA, the CDR3 is TGTGCCAGTAGTATCCGAGGGGTTCCCACAGATACGCAGTATTTT. Protein product: CASSIRGVPTDTQYF. Combining the CDR3 with reference TRBV19 and TRBJ2-3 gives the whole variable domain DGGITQSPKYLFRKEGQNVTLSCEQNLNHDAMYWYRQDPGQGLRLIYYSQIVNDFQKGDIAEGYSVSREKKESFPLTVTSAQKNPTAFYLCASSIRGVPTDTQYFGPGTRLTVL.

V is TRBV5-1 and J is TRBJ2-1, with TRBD2 matching over 15 bases. V was clipped by 4 bases and J by 3 bases; unmatched bases: 5. CDR1 and CDR2 (germline): SGHRS, YFSETQ. CDR3 length: 17 residues. In DNA form, the CDR3 reads TGCGCCAGCAGCCTGGGACTAGCGGGAGGACGCTACAATGAGCAGTTCTTC. This codes for CASSLGLAGGRYNEQFF.

CDR3 in DNA: TGTGCCAGCTCGCGGCTCTCCCAGGTACCCACTGAAGCTTTCTTT. It is translated as CASSRLSQVPTEAFF. The gene calls are TRBV18 and TRBJ1-1; D not certain. The CDR3 consists of 15 residues. V was cut by 6 bases and J by 4 bases, with 18 bases left in between. Germline lookup yields CDR1 KGHSH and CDR2 LQKENI. Complete variable domain (other parts from reference TRBV18 and TRBJ1-1): NAGVMQNPRHLVRRRGQEARLRCSPMKGHSHVYWYRQLPEEGLKFMVYLQKENIIDESGMPKERFSAEFPKEGPSILRIQQVVRGDSAAYFCASSRLSQVPTEAFFGQGTRLTVV.

The chain is built from TRBV6-2 or TRBV6-3 and TRBJ2-1; 10 positions match TRBD2. In germline, CDR1 is MNHEY, CDR2 SVGEGT. Trimming at V came to 6 bases and at J to 2 bases, leaving 7 bases not matched to a gene. The CDR3 totals 16 residues. CDR3 amino acids: CASSLIAGGPYNEQFF. The DNA for the CDR3 is TGTGCCAGCAGCTTGATAGCGGGAGGACCCTACAATGAGCAGTTCTTC.

The chain carries TRBV11-3 and TRBJ2-3, with D unresolved. CDR3 size: 15 residues. With 1 base removed from V and 1 base from J, the gap between germline ends came to 9 bases. CDR1 is SGHNT, CDR2 YENEEA, per germline. The DNA for the CDR3 is TGTGCCAGCAGCTTAGGCCTGGACGGCACAGATACGCAGTATTTT. As protein: CASSLGLDGTDTQYF. The full variable domain, its missing parts supplied by reference TRBV11-3 and TRBJ2-3, is EAGVVQSPRYKIIEKKQPVAFWCNPISGHNTLYWYLQNLGQGPELLIRYENEEAVDDSQLPKDRFSAERLKGVDSTLKIQPAELGDSAVYLCASSLGLDGTDTQYFGPGTRLTVL.

The chain recombines TRBV5-5 with TRBJ1-2, with D perhaps matching TRBD1 (5 bases). The V end was cut by 5 bases, the J end by 5 bases, with 13 bases between. Germline V CDR1 and CDR2: SGHKS, YYEKEE (reference sequence). This CDR3 contains 13 residues. In DNA form, the CDR3 reads TGTGCCAGCAGTCGTCCGGGGGAGTATGGCTACACCTTC. Amino acids: CASSRPGEYGYTF.

The chain has TRBV4-2 and TRBJ2-5; perhaps TRBD2 as D (7 bases). The germline gives CDR1 LGHNA, CDR2 YNFKEQ. Trimming stripped 2 bases from V and 2 bases from J, with 18 bases between. The CDR3 has 17 amino acids. CDR3 sequence: CASSQSGWRGGQETQYF. In DNA, the CDR3 is TGTGCCAGCAGCCAATCCGGCTGGAGGGGGGGTCAAGAGACCCAGTACTTC.

This clone has a single count. The J gene is TRBJ2-7, the V gene TRBV11-3; 13 bases are a match to TRBD2. Germline values: CDR1 SGHNT, CDR2 YENEEA. Trimming at V came to 2 bases and at J to 10 bases, leaving 5 bases not matched to a gene. The CDR3 totals 14 residues. CDR3 protein: CASSLLGLAGVQYF. CDR3 DNA sequence: TGTGCCAGCAGCTTACTCGGACTAGCGGGAGTCCAGTACTTC.

This chain uses TRBV30 with TRBJ1-3; D possibly corresponds to TRBD1 (5 bases). V gave up 5 bases and J gave up 0 bases, with 14 bases separating them. This CDR3 region has 15 residues. Germline V lookup: CDR1 GTSNPN, CDR2 SVGIG (reference sequence). The DNA of the CDR3 is TGTGCCTGGGCTCCGGGACTCTCCTCTGGAAACACCATATATTTT. It is translated as CAWAPGLSSGNTIYF.